This TCR beta chain was profiled in a study of CD8+CD57+ T cells in acquired aplastic anemia. Overall study context: Isolated CD4+ and CD8+ cells, once sorted, yielded DNA averaging about 3 ug.

Genomic DNA was employed as the template in profiling TCR beta VDJ and CDR3. TCRdb reprocessed the reads via MiXCR and lists one record per CDR3 protein. The sample has under 250,000 distinct CDR3 sequences; roughly 60% are singletons. The CDR3 totals 12 residues. Per germline, CDR1 SGHNT and CDR2 YYREEE (reference sequence). Trimming took off 2 bases at V and 6 bases at J, with 6 bases between the two ends. Study observations and caveats: With respect to CD8+ Simpson's diversity, patients and controls did not differ significantly. It was found that some 30 CD8+ CDR3 sequences were shared between patients and controls.

Patients included in sequencing had previously demonstrated CD8+CD57+ cell expansion by flow cytometry. As concerns this clonotype: The antigen remains undetermined.

The sample taken for sequencing was sorted CD4+, CD8+, or CD8+CD57+ T cells (not recorded which) from PBMCs. This TCR was recovered from a human donor with aplastic anemia. This sequence joins TRBV5-4 and TRBJ2-1, with unresolved D. CDR3 sequence: CASSFTFNEQFF. CDR3 in DNA: TGTGCCAGCAGCTTTACTTTCAATGAGCAGTTCTTC.